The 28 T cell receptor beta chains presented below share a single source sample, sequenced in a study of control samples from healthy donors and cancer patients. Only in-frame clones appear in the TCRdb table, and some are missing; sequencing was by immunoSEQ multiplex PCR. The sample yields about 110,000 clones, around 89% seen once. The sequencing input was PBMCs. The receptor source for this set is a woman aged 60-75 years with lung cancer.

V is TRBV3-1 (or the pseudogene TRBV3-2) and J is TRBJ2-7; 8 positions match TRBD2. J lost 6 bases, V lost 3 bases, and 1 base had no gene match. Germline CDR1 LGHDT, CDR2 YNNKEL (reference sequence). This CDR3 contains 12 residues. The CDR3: CASSQTSAEQYF. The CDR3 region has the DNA TGTGCCAGCAGCCAGACTAGCGCCGAGCAGTACTTC.

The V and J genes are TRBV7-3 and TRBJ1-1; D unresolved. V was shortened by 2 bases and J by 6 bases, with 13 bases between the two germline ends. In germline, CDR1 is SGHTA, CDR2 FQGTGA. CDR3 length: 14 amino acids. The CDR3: CASSLVGAESEAFF. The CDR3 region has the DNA TGTGCCAGCAGCTTAGTAGGCGCGGAGTCTGAAGCTTTCTTT.

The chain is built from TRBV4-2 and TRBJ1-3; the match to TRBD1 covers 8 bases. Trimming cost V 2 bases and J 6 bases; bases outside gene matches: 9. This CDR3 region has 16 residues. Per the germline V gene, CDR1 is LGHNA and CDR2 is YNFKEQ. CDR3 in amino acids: CASSQLGTGGLNTIYF. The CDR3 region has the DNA TGTGCCAGCAGCCAATTGGGGACAGGAGGATTAAACACCATATATTTT.

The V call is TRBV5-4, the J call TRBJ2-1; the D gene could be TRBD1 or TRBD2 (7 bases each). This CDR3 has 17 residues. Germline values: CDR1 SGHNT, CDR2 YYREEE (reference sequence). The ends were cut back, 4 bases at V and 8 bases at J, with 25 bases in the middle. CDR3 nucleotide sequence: TGTGCCAGCAGCCCTAACAGGGGCGGGAGTGGGTGGGATGAGCAGTTCTTC. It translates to CASSPNRGGSGWDEQFF.

CDR3 in DNA: TGCGCCAGCAGCAGTGACAGGTGGAACTCTGGGGCCAACGTCCTGACTTTC. Residues: CASSSDRWNSGANVLTF. The chain has TRBV5-1 and TRBJ2-6, with TRBD1 as a possible D gene (6 bases). The V end was cut by 4 bases, the J end by 0 bases, with 14 bases between. This CDR3 has 17 amino acids. Per the germline V gene, CDR1 is SGHRS and CDR2 is YFSETQ.

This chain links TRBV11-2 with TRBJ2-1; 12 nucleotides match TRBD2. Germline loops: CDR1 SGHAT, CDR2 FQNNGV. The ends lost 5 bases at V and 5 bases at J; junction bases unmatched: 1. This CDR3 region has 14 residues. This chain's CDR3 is CASSRTSGNNEQFF. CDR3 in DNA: TGTGCCAGCAGCAGGACTAGCGGGAACAATGAGCAGTTCTTC.

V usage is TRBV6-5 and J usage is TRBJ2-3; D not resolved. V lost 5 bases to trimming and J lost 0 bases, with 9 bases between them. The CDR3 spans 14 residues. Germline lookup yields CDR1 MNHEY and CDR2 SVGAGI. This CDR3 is CASSQILSTDTQYF. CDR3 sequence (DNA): TGTGCCAGCAGTCAAATTCTTAGCACAGATACGCAGTATTTT.

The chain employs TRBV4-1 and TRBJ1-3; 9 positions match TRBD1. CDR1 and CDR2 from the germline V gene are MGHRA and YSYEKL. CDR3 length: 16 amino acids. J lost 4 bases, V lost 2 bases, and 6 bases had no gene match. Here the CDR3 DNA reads TGCGCCAGCAGCCAATTCCCAGGGACAGGGGGAAACACCATATATTTT. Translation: CASSQFPGTGGNTIYF.

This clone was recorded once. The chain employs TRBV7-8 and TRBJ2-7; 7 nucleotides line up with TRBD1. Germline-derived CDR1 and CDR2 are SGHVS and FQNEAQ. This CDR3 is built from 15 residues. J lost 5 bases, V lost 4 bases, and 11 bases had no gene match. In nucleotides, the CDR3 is TGTGCCAGCAGCTCCAGGAGACAGGGCAATGACGAGCAGTACTTC. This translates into CASSSRRQGNDEQYF.

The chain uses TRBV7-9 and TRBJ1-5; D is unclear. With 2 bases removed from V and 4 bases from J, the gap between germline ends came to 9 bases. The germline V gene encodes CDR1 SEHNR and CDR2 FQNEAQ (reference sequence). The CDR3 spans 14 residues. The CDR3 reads CASSLLGANQPQHF. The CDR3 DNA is TGTGCCAGCAGCTTATTGGGAGCTAATCAGCCCCAGCATTTT.

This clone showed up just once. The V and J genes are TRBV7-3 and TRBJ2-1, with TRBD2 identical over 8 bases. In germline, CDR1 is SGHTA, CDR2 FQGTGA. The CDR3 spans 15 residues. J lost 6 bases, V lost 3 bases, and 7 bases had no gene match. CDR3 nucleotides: TGTGCCAGCAGCTTTACGGGAGGGTCTGGCAATGAGCAGTTCTTC. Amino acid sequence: CASSFTGGSGNEQFF.

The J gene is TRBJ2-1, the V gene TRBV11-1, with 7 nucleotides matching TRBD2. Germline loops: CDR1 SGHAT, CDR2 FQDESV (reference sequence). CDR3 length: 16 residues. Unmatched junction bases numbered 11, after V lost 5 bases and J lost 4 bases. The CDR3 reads CASSRWGGPSYNEQFF. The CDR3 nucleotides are TGTGCCAGCAGCCGCTGGGGGGGACCCTCGTACAATGAGCAGTTCTTC.

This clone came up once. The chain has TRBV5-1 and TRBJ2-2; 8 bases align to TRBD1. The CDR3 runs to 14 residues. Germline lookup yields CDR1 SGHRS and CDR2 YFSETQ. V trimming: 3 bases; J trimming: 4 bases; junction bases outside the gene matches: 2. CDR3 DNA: TGCGCCAGCAGCTCCGGGACAGGCACCGGGGAGCTGTTTTTT. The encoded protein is CASSSGTGTGELFF.

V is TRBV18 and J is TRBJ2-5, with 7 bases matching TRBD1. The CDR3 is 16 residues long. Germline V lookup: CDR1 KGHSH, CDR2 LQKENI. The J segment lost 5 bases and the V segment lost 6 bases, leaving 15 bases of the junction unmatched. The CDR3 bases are TGTGCCAGCTCGGAGTACAGGGGTGGAACGTCGGAGACCCAGTACTTC. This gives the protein CASSEYRGGTSETQYF.

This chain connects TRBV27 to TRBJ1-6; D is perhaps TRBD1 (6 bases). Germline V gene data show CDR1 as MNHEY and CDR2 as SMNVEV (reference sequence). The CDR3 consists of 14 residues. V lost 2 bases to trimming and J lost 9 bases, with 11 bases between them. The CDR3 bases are TGTGCCAGCAGTTTACAACAGGGCGGTTCACCCCTCCACTTT. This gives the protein CASSLQQGGSPLHF.

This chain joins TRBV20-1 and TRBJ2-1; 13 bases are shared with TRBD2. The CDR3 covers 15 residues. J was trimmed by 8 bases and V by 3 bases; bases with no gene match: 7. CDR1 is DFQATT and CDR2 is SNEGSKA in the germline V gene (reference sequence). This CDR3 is CSASDGTSGIDEQFF. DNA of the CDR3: TGCAGTGCTAGTGACGGGACTAGCGGGATCGATGAGCAGTTCTTC.

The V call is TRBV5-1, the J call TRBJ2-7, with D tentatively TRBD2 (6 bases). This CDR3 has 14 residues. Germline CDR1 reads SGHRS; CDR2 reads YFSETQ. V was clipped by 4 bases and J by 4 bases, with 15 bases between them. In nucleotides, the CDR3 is TGCGCCAGCAGCGCCACTAGCCCGGGGTACGAGCAGTACTTC. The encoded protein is CASSATSPGYEQYF.

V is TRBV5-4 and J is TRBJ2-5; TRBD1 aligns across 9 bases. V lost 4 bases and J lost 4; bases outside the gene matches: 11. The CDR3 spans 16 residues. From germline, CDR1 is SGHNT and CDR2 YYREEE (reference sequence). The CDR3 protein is CASSQKTGGEGETQYF. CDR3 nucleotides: TGTGCCAGCAGCCAGAAGACAGGGGGTGAGGGAGAGACCCAGTACTTC. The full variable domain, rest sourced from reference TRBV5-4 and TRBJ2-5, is ETGVTQSPTHLIKTRGQQVTLRCSSQSGHNTVSWYQQALGQGPQFIFQYYREEENGRGNFPPRFSGLQFPNYSSELNVNALELDDSALYLCASSQKTGGEGETQYFGPGTRLLVL.

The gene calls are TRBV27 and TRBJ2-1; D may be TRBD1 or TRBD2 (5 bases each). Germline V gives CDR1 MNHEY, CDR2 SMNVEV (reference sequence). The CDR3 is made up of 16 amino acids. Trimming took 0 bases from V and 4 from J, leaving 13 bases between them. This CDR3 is CASSLSALGTYNEQFF. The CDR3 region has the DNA TGTGCCAGCAGTTTATCGGCCCTAGGGACGTACAATGAGCAGTTCTTC.

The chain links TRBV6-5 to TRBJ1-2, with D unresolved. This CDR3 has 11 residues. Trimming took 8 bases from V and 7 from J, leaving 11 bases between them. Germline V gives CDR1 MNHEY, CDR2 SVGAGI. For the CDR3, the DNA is TGTGCCAGCGAATGGAGGCCTGGCTACACCTTC. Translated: CASEWRPGYTF.

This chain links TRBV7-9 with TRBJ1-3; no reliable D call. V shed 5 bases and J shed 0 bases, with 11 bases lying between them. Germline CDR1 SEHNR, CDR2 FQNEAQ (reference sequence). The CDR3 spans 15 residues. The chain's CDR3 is CASSDRTHSGNTIYF. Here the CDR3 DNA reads TGTGCCAGCAGCGACCGGACGCACTCTGGAAACACCATATATTTT. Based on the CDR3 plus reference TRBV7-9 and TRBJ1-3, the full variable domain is DTGVSQNPRHKITKRGQNVTFRCDPISEHNRLYWYRQTLGQGPEFLTYFQNEAQLEKSRLLSDRFSAERPKGSFSTLEIQRTEQGDSAMYLCASSDRTHSGNTIYFGEGSWLTVV.

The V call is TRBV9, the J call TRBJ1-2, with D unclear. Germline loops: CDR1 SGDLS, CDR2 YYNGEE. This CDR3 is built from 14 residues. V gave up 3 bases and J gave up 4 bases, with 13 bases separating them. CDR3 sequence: CASSANPGIYGYTF. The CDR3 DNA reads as TGTGCCAGCAGCGCGAACCCAGGAATCTATGGCTACACCTTC.

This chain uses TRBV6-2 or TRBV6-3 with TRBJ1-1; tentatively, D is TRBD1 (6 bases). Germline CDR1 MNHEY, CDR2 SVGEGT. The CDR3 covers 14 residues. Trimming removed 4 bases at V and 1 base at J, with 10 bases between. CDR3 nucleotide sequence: TGTGCCAGCAGTTTTAGGACAGAGAACACTGAAGCTTTCTTT. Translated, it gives CASSFRTENTEAFF.

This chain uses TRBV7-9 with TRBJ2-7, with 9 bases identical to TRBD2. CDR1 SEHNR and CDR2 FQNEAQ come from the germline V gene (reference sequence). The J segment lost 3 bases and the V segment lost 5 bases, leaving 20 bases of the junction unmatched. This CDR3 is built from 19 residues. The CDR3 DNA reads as TGTGCCAGCAGCCCTCGGGTATTTGCGGGAGGGCCGCGCAGCTACGAGCAGTACTTC. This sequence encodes CASSPRVFAGGPRSYEQYF.

DNA of the CDR3: TGTGCCAGTATAGGGACAGGGGGAGAGACCCAGTACTTC. This gives the protein CASIGTGGETQYF. The chain recombines TRBV19 with TRBJ2-5, with 11 positions matching TRBD1. The V gene end was trimmed by 7 bases and the J gene end by 4 bases; junction bases not matched to a gene: 2. The germline V gene has CDR1 LNHDA and CDR2 SQIVND (reference sequence). CDR3 length: 13 residues. Using reference TRBV19 and TRBJ2-5 for the parts outside the CDR3, the full variable domain is DGGITQSPKYLFRKEGQNVTLSCEQNLNHDAMYWYRQDPGQGLRLIYYSQIVNDFQKGDIAEGYSVSREKKESFPLTVTSAQKNPTAFYLCASIGTGGETQYFGPGTRLLVL.

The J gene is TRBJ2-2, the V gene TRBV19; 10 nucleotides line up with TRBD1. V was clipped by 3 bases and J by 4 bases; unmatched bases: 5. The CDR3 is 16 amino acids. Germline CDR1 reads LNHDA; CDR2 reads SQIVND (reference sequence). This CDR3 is CASSITGTGVTGELFF. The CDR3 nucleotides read TGTGCCAGTAGTATTACCGGGACAGGGGTCACCGGGGAGCTGTTTTTT.

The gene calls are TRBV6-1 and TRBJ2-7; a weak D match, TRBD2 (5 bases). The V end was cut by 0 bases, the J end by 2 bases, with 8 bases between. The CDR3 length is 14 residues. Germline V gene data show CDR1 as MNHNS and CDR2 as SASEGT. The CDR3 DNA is TGTGCCAGCAGTGAAGCGGGGAGAGCCTACGAGCAGTACTTC. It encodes CASSEAGRAYEQYF.

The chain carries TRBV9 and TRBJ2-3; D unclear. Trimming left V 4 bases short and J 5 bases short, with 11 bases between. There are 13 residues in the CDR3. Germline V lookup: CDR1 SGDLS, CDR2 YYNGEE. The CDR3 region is CASSPQWEDTQYF. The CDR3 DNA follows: TGTGCCAGCAGCCCTCAATGGGAAGATACGCAGTATTTT.